This TCR beta chain was sequenced during a study of shared clonotypes between healthy human individuals (TCRdb year 2020). Some background on the complete study: The cohort included three men and two women between 18 and 49 years of age. To increase sequencing depth and limit assay-specific biases, TCR repertoire library preparation and sequencing were carried out by different laboratories using diverse techniques. For each donor, CD4 naive and CD4 memory were each run on three plates, CD8 naive on two plates, and CD8 memory on one plate. To estimate repertoire size and how much clonotypes are shared between individuals, the study performed deep sequencing of blood TCR repertoires from five healthy adults. Between about 0.9 and 9 billion PBMCs per donor were obtained by leukapheresis. Overall study results and their limits: The small number of donors limited the genetic and exposure-history diversity represented. Naive subsets generally had larger estimated clonotype richness than memory subsets did. Approximately 5% of naive CD4, around 4% of naive CD8, about 2.4% of memory CD4, and about 0.4% of memory CD8 clonotypes were shared across a few donors. Pairwise subsampling indicated that sequencing depth was expected to affect the degree of clonotype sharing among donors. Rarefaction of sorted-subset datasets indicated incomplete sequencing despite the large sequencing depth. Compared with non-shared clonotypes, the clonotypes found in all four sorted-subset donors had higher generation probabilities. Only blood was sampled, and tissue TCR repertoires likely differ from those in blood.

The donors were healthy, HIV-negative adults with no recently reported acute infections or vaccinations. All donors were Caucasian adults living in Nashville, Tennessee, USA. CD4+ T cells were enriched by magnetic negative selection, after which naive cells were positively selected on CD45RA and the negative fraction was taken as the memory subset. Blood was obtained by leukapheresis, after which PBMCs were separated by Ficoll-Histopaque density gradient centrifugation and cryopreserved in liquid nitrogen vapor phase. Analytical flow cytometry was used to check the purity and quantity of every magnetically sorted T cell population. From each sorted fraction, genomic DNA was isolated and quantified by UV absorbance on a Nanodrop 2000c. Concerning this clone: Its antigen target is currently unknown. No quality values exist for individual bases; no much larger clone is one base distant.

TCR CDR3 regions were amplified from genomic DNA by multiplex PCR using the deep immunoSEQ assay. Extracted genomic DNA from each cell subset was distributed evenly across all wells of several immunoSEQ 96-well plates, and each plate was treated as a replicate. Each replicate PCR for sorted subsets received around 200 ng genomic DNA, equal to about 30,000 T cell genomes. Purified libraries were measured with a Qubit 3.0 fluorometer, size-checked on a Bioanalyzer 2100, and measured again with the KAPA Library Quantification kit. Every immunoSEQ 96-well plate was sequenced on a separate single-read 150-cycle Illumina NextSeq 550 flow cell. In the source study's methods: Because the immunoSEQ output held only junctional sequences and lacked quality scores, the filtering could not match the filtering applied to full-length reads. Sequences were annotated with PyIR, a Python wrapper for IgBLAST v1.9, and V/J genes and CDR3 were assigned using IMGT germline references. Reads with weak V/J assignments (E-value above 1e-6), missing CDR3, stop codons, out-of-frame junctions, or ambiguous translated residues were removed. V3J clonotypes were defined by identical inferred V gene, J gene, and CDR3 amino acid sequence. Percentage overlap between repertoires was computed as shared unique clonotypes divided by the size of the smaller repertoire. Three approaches were used to assess repertoire richness: RTK rarefaction, the Chao1 estimator, and Recon v2.1 estimates of unobserved clonotypes. Generation probabilities were computed with OLGA for all TCRbeta clonotypes obtained by the gDNA method from several donors. The table comes from immuneACCESS by way of TCRdb, which keeps in-frame sequences with V and J called. Part of the clones is missing from these tables; in studies checked, under half for an unresolved V gene and the rest for unknown reasons. D and trimming come from the DNA, and the V and J calls and clone size come from that table. The sample profile shows around 1.1 million clones; approximately 78% of them were found once. The top ten clones comprise roughly 0.57% of the sample.

The CDR3 has 13 amino acids, counting the end cysteine and phenylalanine. The sequence is cut down to CDR3 DNA, 39 bases in frame from base 1. From a lookup of the germline V gene, CDR1 and CDR2 are SGHDN and FVKESK. The germline ends are 10 bases apart after V is trimmed by 0 bases and J by 10 bases. This TCR derives from a man younger than 30 in good health. Some clones in this sample may be carry-over from other donors' samples. The sample comprised memory CD4+ T cells from PBMCs. The sample's cell subset or site label, in plain terms: CD45RA-negative fraction. This chain is built from TRBV14 and TRBJ2-1, with no reliable assignment of the D segment. The nucleotide sequence reads TGTGCCAGCAGCCAAGAAAGGGTGGTAGAGCAGTTCTTC. Its protein reads: CASSQERVVEQFF.